Reported below is one T cell receptor beta chain. Its target is not known. This specimen comes from a study of cytomegalovirus exposure and HLA in healthy donors. V gave up 3 bases and J gave up 5 bases, with 2 bases separating them. The CDR3 spans 12 residues. CDR1 and CDR2 (germline): SGHVS, FQNEAQ. PCR employed 60 Vbeta and 13 Jbeta primers. Assay used: immunoSEQ multiplex PCR; TCRdb lists only in-frame clones, some missing. The sample records about 150,000 clones, more than 75% being singletons. Study-level findings and limits: The majority of TCR sequences were rare, yet some public TCRs appeared in many donors. What TCR beta sequences reportedly achieved was accurate prediction of HLA-A and HLA-B alleles in most subjects.

The sequence was collected from a human donor in good health. The chain carries TRBV7-8 and TRBJ1-6, with unresolved D. Sequenced: PBMCs. CDR3 nucleotide sequence: TGTGCCAGCAGCTTTAATAATTCACCCCTCCACTTT. Amino acids: CASSFNNSPLHF.